This is a list of T cell receptor beta chains from one sample in a study of response to subunit inactivated influenza vaccine. TCRdb analysed the RT-PCR reads with MiXCR anew, one entry per CDR3 protein. The data contain about 500,000 distinct CDR3 sequences, 13% of them singletons. The source material was PBMCs from blood, sampled around seven weeks after vaccination. The receptors come from a man aged 50 to 60 who received an inactivated influenza vaccine. The CDR3 runs from the conserved cysteine through the conserved F or W. The D gene is left open where the match is weak. The size of a clone is reported for some rows only, either as once, few or many, or as a class for expanded clones.

>TRBJ1-2|TRBV3-1|NA|NA
TGTGCCAGCAGCCGCCAGGGGTATGGCTACACCTTC
CASSRQGYGYTF
>TRBJ2-2|TRBV10-3|TRBD2|few
TGTGCCATCAGTGACCTTACCGGGACTAGCGGGAGTACCGGGGAGCTGTTTTTT
CAISDLTGTSGSTGELFF
>TRBJ2-1|TRBV6-2/TRBV6-3|TRBD2|NA
TGTGCCAGCAGTTCGACTAGCGGGAGGGCCGGGATATACAATGAGCAGTTCTTC
CASSSTSGRAGIYNEQFF
>TRBJ2-1|TRBV4-3|TRBD2|NA
TGCGCCAGCAGCCAAGAAGTCGGGAGGAGTGCCTCCTACAATGAGCAGTTCTTC
CASSQEVGRSASYNEQFF
>TRBJ2-7|TRBV6-1|TRBD1|NA
TGTGCCAGCAGCCGAATTCCCGGGACAGGTGCCTACGAGCAGTACTTC
CASSRIPGTGAYEQYF
>TRBJ2-5|TRBV29-1|NA|NA
TGCAGCGTCCGGGGGGCCGAGGAGACCCAGTACTTC
CSVRGAEETQYF
>TRBJ2-1|TRBV7-2|NA|few
TGTGCCAGCAGCTTTTTCGAAAACAATGAGCAGTTCTTC
CASSFFENNEQFF
>TRBJ2-3|TRBV7-9|NA|NA
TGTGCCAGCAGCTTAGGGGGCGGAGACTACACAGATACGCAGTATTTT
CASSLGGGDYTDTQYF
>TRBJ2-1|TRBV4-2|NA|few
TGTGCCAGCAGCCAAAGAGGGCTAGGTACCTACAATGAGCAGTTCTTC
CASSQRGLGTYNEQFF
>TRBJ2-6|TRBV11-2|NA|NA
TGTGCCAGCAGCTTAAGGCAGGCGTCGGCCAACGTCCTGACTTTC
CASSLRQASANVLTF
>TRBJ2-1|TRBV20-1|NA|many
TGCAGTATAAGGGGCCCCGCGAATGAGCAGTTCTTC
CSIRGPANEQFF
>TRBJ2-1|TRBV20-1|NA|many
TGCAGTGCTAGAGAGGGGCTTTTCACCTACAATGAGCAGTTCTTC
CSAREGLFTYNEQFF
>TRBJ2-7|TRBV6-5|NA|NA
TGTGCCAGCAGTTACTCGAGACGTACTCCCTACGAGCAGTACTTC
CASSYSRRTPYEQYF
>TRBJ2-6|TRBV18|NA|NA
TGTGCCAGCTCACCGTTAACCGGGCCGTTATCTTCTGGGGCCAACGTCCTGACTTTC
CASSPLTGPLSSGANVLTF
>TRBJ1-1|TRBV20-1|NA|few
TGCAGTGCTAGAGACTGGGCGAACACTGAAGCTTTCTTT
CSARDWANTEAFF
>TRBJ1-1|TRBV29-1|TRBD1|few
TGCAGCGGGGGGACAGGGGGACGGACTGAAGCTTTCTTT
CSGGTGGRTEAFF
>TRBJ2-1|TRBV9|NA|NA
TGTGCCAGCAGCGTATTTAGCGGCTCTTACAATGAGCAGTTCTTC
CASSVFSGSYNEQFF
>TRBJ2-1|TRBV7-2|TRBD2|NA
TGTGCCAGCAGCTTAAACGCGGGGGTTGGGAATGAGCAGTTCTTC
CASSLNAGVGNEQFF
>TRBJ2-5|TRBV30|TRBD1|NA
TGTGCCTGGAGTTCGACAGGGGGCCAAGAGACCCAGTACTTC
CAWSSTGGQETQYF
>TRBJ1-2|TRBV6-1|NA|few
TGTGCCAGCAGTACCTGGAGGGGGGGCGCGAGCTATGGCTACACCTTC
CASSTWRGGASYGYTF
>TRBJ1-4|TRBV20-1|NA|few
TGCAGTGCCCTGTCATGGGAGGTTAATGAAAAACTGTTTTTT
CSALSWEVNEKLFF
>TRBJ2-1|TRBV6-1|NA|NA
TGTGCCAGCAGGAAACTAGGATATGGTGAGCAGTTCTTC
CASRKLGYGEQFF
>TRBJ2-7|TRBV6-1|TRBD2|NA
TGTGCCAGCGCTCCTTCCGGTGGTAGCGGGATCGTGGAGCAGTACTTC
CASAPSGGSGIVEQYF
>TRBJ1-5|TRBV28|NA|NA
TGTGCCAGCAGTCCCTCGGTGGGACTCGGGACGATTTGGGATCAGCCCCAGCATTTT
CASSPSVGLGTIWDQPQHF
>TRBJ2-1|TRBV5-1|TRBD2|few
TGCGCCAGCAGTTTTACCGGGACTAGCGGGACGTATGAGCAGTTCTTC
CASSFTGTSGTYEQFF
>TRBJ1-3|TRBV12-3/TRBV12-4|NA|NA
TGTGCCAGCAGTAGGGGTGACGGAAACACCATATATTTT
CASSRGDGNTIYF
>TRBJ1-6|TRBV20-1|TRBD1|many
TGCAGTGCTAGAGAAACCGACAGGGGGTATAATTCACCCCTCCACTTT
CSARETDRGYNSPLHF
>TRBJ2-5|TRBV5-5|TRBD1|once
TGTGCCAGCAGCTTGACAGGACAGGGAGAGACCCAGTACTTC
CASSLTGQGETQYF
>TRBJ2-1|TRBV28|TRBD2|few
TGTGCCAGCAGTTTTTGGCGGGAGAGCTCCTACAATGAGCAGTTCTTC
CASSFWRESSYNEQFF
>TRBJ2-4|TRBV5-1|NA|few
TGCGCCAGCAGCTTGGAGGGTTACCTTAAAAACATTCAGTACTTC
CASSLEGYLKNIQYF
>TRBJ2-1|TRBV7-6|NA|NA
TGTGCCAGCAGCTTAGCGGCACAGGGTCGGTACAATGAGCAGTTCTTC
CASSLAAQGRYNEQFF
>TRBJ2-5|TRBV7-8|NA|few
TGTGCCAGCAGCTTAGCCACAGGGTCTTTCGACTTC
CASSLATGSFDF
>TRBJ2-7|TRBV6-5|NA|few
TGTGCCAGCAGTTCCCCGGACACATCCTACGAGCAGTACTTC
CASSSPDTSYEQYF
>TRBJ2-5|TRBV4-2|NA|NA
TGTGCCAGCAGCCAAGATCTTGAGACCCAGTACTTC
CASSQDLETQYF
>TRBJ2-3|TRBV4-3|TRBD2|NA
TGCGCCAGCAGCCAGGAACCGGGACTAGCTTCAGATACGCAGTATTTT
CASSQEPGLASDTQYF
>TRBJ2-1|TRBV28|NA|NA
TGTGCCAGCAGCGCCACTGGCGGGTACTACAATGAGCAGTTCTTC
CASSATGGYYNEQFF
>TRBJ1-5|TRBV9|TRBD1|NA
TGTGCCAGCAGCGTGACAGGGTATCAGCCCCAGCATTTT
CASSVTGYQPQHF
>TRBJ2-7|TRBV20-1|TRBD2|NA
TGCAGTGCTGAAAGACTAGCGGGGATGGGTTCCTACGAGCAGTACTTC
CSAERLAGMGSYEQYF
>TRBJ2-5|TRBV6-2/TRBV6-3|NA|many
TGTGCCAGCAGTTACTCGATTATCTCTGGGGAGGCGACCCAGTACTTC
CASSYSIISGEATQYF
>TRBJ2-5|TRBV6-6|NA|many
TGTGCCAGCAGTTACTCGAGAGAGACCCAGTACTTC
CASSYSRETQYF